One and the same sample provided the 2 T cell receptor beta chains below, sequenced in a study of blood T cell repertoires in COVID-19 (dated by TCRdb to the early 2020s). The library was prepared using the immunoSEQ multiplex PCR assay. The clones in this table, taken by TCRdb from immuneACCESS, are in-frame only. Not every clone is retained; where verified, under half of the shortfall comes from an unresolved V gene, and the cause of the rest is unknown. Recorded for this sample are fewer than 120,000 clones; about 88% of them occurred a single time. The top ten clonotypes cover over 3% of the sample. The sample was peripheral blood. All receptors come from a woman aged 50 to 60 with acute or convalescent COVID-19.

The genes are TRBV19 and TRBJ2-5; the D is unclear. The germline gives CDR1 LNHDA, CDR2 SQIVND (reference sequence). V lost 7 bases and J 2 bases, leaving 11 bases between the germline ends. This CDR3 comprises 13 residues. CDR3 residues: CASIGAPQETQYF. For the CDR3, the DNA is TGTGCCAGTATCGGTGCCCCTCAAGAGACCCAGTACTTC.

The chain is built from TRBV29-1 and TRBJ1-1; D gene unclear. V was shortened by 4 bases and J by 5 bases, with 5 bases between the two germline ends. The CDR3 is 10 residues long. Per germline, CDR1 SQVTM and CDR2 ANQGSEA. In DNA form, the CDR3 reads TGCAGCGTTGGGCATACTGAAGCTTTCTTT. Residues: CSVGHTEAFF.